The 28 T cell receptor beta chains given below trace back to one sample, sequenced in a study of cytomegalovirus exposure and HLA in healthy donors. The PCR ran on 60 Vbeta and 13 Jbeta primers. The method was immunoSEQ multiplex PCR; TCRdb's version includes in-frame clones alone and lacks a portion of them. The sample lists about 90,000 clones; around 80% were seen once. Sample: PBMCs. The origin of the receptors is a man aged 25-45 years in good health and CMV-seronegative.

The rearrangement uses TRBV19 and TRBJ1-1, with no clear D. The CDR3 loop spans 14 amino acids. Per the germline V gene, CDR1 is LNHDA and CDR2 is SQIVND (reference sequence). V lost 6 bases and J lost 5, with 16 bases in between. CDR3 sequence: CASRTGGPVTEAFF. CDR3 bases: TGTGCCAGTAGGACCGGCGGGCCGGTGACTGAAGCTTTCTTT. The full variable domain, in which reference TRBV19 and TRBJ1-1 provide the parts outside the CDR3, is DGGITQSPKYLFRKEGQNVTLSCEQNLNHDAMYWYRQDPGQGLRLIYYSQIVNDFQKGDIAEGYSVSREKKESFPLTVTSAQKNPTAFYLCASRTGGPVTEAFFGQGTRLTVV.

The CDR3: CASSLAEGGELFF. The CDR3 region has the DNA TGCGCCAGCAGCTTGGCCGAGGGCGGGGAGCTGTTTTTT. V gene TRBV5-1 combines with J gene TRBJ2-2, with a possible D match to TRBD2 (5 bases). This CDR3 contains 13 residues. Germline CDR1 reads SGHRS; CDR2 reads YFSETQ. The V and J ends lost 0 bases and 7 bases respectively, with 7 bases between them.

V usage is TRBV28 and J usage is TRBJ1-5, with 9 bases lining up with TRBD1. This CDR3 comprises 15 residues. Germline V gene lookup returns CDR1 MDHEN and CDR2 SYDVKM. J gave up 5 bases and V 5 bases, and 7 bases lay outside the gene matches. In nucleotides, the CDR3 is TGTGCCAGCAGTCCGACGGGACAGGGAGATCAGCCCCAGCATTTT. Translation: CASSPTGQGDQPQHF. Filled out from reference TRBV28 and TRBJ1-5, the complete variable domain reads DVKVTQSSRYLVKRTGEKVFLECVQDMDHENMFWYRQDPGLGLRLIYFSYDVKMKEKGDIPEGYSVSREKKERFSLILESASTNQTSMYLCASSPTGQGDQPQHFGDGTRLSIL.

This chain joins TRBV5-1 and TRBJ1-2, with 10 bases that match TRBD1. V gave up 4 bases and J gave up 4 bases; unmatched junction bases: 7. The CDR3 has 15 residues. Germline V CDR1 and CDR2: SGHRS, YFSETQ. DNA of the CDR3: TGCGCCAGCAGCAAAGGACAGGGGGGGAGCTATGGCTACACCTTC. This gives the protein CASSKGQGGSYGYTF.

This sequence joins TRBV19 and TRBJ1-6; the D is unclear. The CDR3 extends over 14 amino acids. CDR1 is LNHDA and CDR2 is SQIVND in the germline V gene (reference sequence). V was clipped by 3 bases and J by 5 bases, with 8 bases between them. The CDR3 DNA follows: TGTGCCAGTAGTATTGGACTGAATAATTCACCCCTCCACTTT. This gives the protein CASSIGLNNSPLHF.

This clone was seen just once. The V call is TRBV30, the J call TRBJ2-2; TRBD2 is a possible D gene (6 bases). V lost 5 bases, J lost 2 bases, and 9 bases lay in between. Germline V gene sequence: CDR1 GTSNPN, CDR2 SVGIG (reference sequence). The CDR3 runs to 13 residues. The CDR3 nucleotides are TGTGCCTGGCGGGGGACCAACACCGGGGAGCTGTTTTTT. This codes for CAWRGTNTGELFF.

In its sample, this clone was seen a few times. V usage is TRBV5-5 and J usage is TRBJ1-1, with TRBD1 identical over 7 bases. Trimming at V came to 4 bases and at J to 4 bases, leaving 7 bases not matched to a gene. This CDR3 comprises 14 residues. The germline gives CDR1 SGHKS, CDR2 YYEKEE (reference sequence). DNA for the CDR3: TGTGCCAGCAGCCCCCGGACAGGCGCCACTGAAGCTTTCTTT. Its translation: CASSPRTGATEAFF.

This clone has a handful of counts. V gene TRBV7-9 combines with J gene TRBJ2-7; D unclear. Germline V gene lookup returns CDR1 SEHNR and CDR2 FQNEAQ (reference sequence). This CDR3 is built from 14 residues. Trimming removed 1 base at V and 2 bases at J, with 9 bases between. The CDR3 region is CASSLVRVPYEQYF. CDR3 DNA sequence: TGTGCCAGCAGCTTAGTTCGTGTCCCCTACGAGCAGTACTTC.

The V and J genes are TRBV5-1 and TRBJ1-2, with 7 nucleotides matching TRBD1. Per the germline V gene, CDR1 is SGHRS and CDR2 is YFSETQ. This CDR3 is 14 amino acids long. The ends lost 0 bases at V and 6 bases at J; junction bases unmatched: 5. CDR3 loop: CASSLAGGIDGYTF. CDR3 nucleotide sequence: TGCGCCAGCAGCTTGGCAGGGGGTATAGATGGCTACACCTTC.

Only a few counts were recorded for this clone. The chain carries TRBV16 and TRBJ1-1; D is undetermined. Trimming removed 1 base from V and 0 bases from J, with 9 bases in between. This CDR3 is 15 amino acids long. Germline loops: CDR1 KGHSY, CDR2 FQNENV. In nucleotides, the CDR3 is TGTGCCAGCAGCCAATTCCGGGTAATGAACACTGAAGCTTTCTTT. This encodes CASSQFRVMNTEAFF.

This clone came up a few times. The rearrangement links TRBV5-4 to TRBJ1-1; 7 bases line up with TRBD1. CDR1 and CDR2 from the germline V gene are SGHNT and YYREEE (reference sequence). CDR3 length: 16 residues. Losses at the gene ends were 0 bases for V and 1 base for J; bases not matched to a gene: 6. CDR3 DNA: TGTGCCAGCAGCTTGGATGAAGGGGGCTGGAACACTGAAGCTTTCTTT. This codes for CASSLDEGGWNTEAFF.

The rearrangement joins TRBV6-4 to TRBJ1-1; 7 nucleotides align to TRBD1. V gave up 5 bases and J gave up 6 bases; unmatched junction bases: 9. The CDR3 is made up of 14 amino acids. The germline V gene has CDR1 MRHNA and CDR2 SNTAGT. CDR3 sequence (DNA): TGTGCCAGCAGTCCTGGGGACAGCATAGCTGAAGCTTTCTTT. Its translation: CASSPGDSIAEAFF.

CDR3: CASSQGGRVQETQYF. DNA for the CDR3: TGTGCCAGCAGCCAAGGGGGAAGGGTACAAGAGACCCAGTACTTC. The chain joins TRBV7-3 to TRBJ2-5; D is possibly TRBD1 (6 bases). The CDR3 totals 15 residues. V dropped 5 bases and J dropped 2 bases, with 15 bases sitting between them. Germline loops: CDR1 SGHTA, CDR2 FQGTGA.

CDR3 sequence: CASREGPSRIGGYTF. The DNA for the CDR3 is TGTGCCAGCAGGGAGGGACCCTCGAGAATTGGTGGCTACACCTTC. V gene TRBV2 combines with J gene TRBJ1-2, with a weak D call TRBD1 (5 bases). CDR1 and CDR2 (germline): SNHLY, FYNNEI. V lost 6 bases and J lost 7, with 21 bases in between. The CDR3 length is 15 residues.

The CDR3 loop is CASSYPDRRGDTEAFF. The CDR3, as DNA: TGTGCCAGCAGTTACCCGGACAGAAGAGGGGACACTGAAGCTTTCTTT. V and J are TRBV6-6 and TRBJ1-1; tentative D call: TRBD1 (6 bases). This CDR3 region has 16 residues. In germline, CDR1 is MNHNY, CDR2 SVGAGI (reference sequence). Between the trimmed V and J ends, which lost 2 bases and 3 bases, there was a span of 16 bases.

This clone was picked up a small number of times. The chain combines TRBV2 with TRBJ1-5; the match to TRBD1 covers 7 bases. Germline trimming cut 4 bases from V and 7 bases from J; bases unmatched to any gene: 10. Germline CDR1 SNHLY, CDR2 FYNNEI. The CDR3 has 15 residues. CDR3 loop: CASSGYRGSKQPQHF. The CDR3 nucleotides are TGTGCCAGCAGTGGGTACAGGGGATCCAAACAGCCCCAGCATTTT.

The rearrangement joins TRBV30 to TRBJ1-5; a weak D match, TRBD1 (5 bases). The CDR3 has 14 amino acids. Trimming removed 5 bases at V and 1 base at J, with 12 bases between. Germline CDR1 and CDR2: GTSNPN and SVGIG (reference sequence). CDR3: CAWHAGGSNQPQHF. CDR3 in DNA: TGTGCCTGGCACGCGGGGGGAAGCAATCAGCCCCAGCATTTT.

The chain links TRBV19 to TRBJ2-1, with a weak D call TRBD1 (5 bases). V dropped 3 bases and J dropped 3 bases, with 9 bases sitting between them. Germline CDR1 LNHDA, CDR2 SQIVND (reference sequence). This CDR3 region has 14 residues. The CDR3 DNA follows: TGTGCCAGTAGTATCGTAGGGGTCTACAATGAGCAGTTCTTC. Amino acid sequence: CASSIVGVYNEQFF.

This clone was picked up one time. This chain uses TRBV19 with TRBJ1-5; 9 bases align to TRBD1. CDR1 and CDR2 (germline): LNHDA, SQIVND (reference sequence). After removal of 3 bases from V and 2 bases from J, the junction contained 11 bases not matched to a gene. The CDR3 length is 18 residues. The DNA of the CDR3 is TGTGCCAGTAGTATTCTGGCCGGGACAGGGTCTGGCAATCAGCCCCAGCATTTT. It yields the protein CASSILAGTGSGNQPQHF.

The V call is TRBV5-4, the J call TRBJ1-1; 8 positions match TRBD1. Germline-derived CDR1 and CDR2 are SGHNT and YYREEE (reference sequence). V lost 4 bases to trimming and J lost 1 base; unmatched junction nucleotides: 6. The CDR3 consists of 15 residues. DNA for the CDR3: TGTGCCAGCAGCCCACGGACAGGGTCGAACACTGAAGCTTTCTTT. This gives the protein CASSPRTGSNTEAFF.

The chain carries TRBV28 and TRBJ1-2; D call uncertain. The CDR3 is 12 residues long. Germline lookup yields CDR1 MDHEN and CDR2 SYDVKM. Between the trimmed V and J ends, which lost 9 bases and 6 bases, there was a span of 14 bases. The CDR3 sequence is CASTHPGNGYTF. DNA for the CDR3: TGTGCCAGTACCCATCCAGGAAATGGCTACACCTTC.

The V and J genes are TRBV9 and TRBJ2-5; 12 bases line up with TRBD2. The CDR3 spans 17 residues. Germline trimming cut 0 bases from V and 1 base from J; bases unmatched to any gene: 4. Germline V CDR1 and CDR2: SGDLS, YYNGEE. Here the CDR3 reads CASSVDLAGGLQETQYF. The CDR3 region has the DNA TGTGCCAGCAGCGTAGACCTAGCGGGGGGGCTCCAAGAGACCCAGTACTTC.

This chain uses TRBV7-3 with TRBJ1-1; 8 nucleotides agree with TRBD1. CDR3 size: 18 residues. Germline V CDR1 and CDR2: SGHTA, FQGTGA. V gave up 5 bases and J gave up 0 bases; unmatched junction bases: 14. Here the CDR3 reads CASSLRDQGAAMNTEAFF. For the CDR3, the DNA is TGTGCCAGCAGCCTCCGAGACCAGGGGGCGGCCATGAACACTGAAGCTTTCTTT.

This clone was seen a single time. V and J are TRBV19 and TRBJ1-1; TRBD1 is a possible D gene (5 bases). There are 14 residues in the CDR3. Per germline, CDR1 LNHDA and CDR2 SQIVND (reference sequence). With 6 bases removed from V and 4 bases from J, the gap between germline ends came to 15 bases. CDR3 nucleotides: TGTGCCAGTAGATGGGATCCCCAGGGCACTGAAGCTTTCTTT. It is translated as CASRWDPQGTEAFF.

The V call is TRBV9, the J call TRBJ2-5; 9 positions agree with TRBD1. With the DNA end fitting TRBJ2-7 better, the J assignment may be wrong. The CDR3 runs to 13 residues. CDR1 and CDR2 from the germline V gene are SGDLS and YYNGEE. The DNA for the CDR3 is TGTGCCAGCAGCGTAGCGACAGGGGGCGAGCAGTACTTC. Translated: CASSVATGGEQYF.

The DNA of the CDR3 is TGCGCCAGCAGCTTGGCAGGGATCCGGTACTATGGCTACACCTTC. Protein: CASSLAGIRYYGYTF. This chain connects TRBV5-1 to TRBJ1-2, with D possibly being TRBD1 (5 bases). The V end was cut by 0 bases, the J end by 3 bases, with 12 bases between. From germline, CDR1 is SGHRS and CDR2 YFSETQ. The CDR3 runs to 15 residues.

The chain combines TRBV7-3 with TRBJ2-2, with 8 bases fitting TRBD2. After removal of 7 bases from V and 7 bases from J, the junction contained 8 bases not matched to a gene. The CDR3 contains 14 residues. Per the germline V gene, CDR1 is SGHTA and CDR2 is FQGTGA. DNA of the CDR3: TGTGCCAGCACCATAAGCGGGGGTGGCGGGGAGCTGTTTTTT. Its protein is CASTISGGGGELFF.

CDR3 amino acids: CASSSGEGVSTAQYF. Written as DNA, the CDR3 is TGTGCCAGCAGCTCGGGGGAAGGAGTTTCTACCGCGCAGTATTTT. The rearrangement joins TRBV11-3 to TRBJ2-3; maybe TRBD2 (6 bases). The CDR3 runs 15 residues. Germline CDR1 reads SGHNT; CDR2 reads YENEEA. V shed 4 bases and J shed 10 bases, with 21 bases lying between them.